This T cell receptor beta chain appears in the sequencing data of a study of T cells in Graves' hyperthyroidism and ophthalmopathy. The CDR3 has 14 residues. Per the germline V gene, CDR1 is MDHEN and CDR2 is SYDVKM. Trimming took 3 bases from V and 4 from J, leaving 10 bases between them. Amplified TCR beta CDR3 regions came from RNA transcripts. The primer set for the first-round RT-PCR of the TCR CDR3 was HTBI. TCRdb reprocessed the multiplex PCR reads with MiXCR, giving one entry per CDR3 protein. Among roughly 300,000 distinct CDR3 sequences listed, about 25% were seen once. On this clonotype itself: Its antigen remains unknown.

Any patient presenting with uncontrolled infection, other autoimmune disease, pregnancy or lactation was left out. Blood was obtained at the first hyperthyroidism diagnosis, which preceded any ophthalmopathy symptoms. The PBMCs were sourced from fresh peripheral blood (approximately 9 ml). Overall study findings and caveats: Blood also carried most thyroid clonotypes expanded above 0.001.

Input material: blood. The gene calls are TRBV28 and TRBJ1-5, with D perhaps matching TRBD1 (5 bases). The TCR comes from a man aged 35-49 years with Graves' hyperthyroidism that later progressed to Graves' ophthalmopathy. CDR3 DNA sequence: TGTGCCAGCAGTTTCGGAGGGGATAATCAGCCCCAGCATTTT. It yields the protein CASSFGGDNQPQHF.